This TCR beta chain was identified during a study of blood T cells in healthy people across ages. Alongside a J-beta primer mix, a sample-barcoded 5' primer served in a second PCR lasting about 6 to 11 cycles. Each TCR beta cDNA got a 12-nucleotide random molecular identifier. TCRdb re-called the 5' RACE reads with MiXCR, one entry per CDR3 protein. The data contain approximately 350,000 distinct CDR3 sequences, more than 45% of them seen just once; the ten biggest clones take up 45% to 65%. A remark on this clonotype: The antigen remains undetermined.

Study-level points and caveats: Measured against age, TCR beta diversity per million T cells decreased in a roughly linear manner. Among long-lived donors, naive CD4+ cells were more numerous and diversity higher than in aged donors.

The J segment lost 2 bases and the V segment lost 3 bases, leaving 4 bases of the junction unmatched. This CDR3 contains 15 residues. The chain employs TRBV12-3 or TRBV12-4 and TRBJ2-3; TRBD1 matches 8 bases. The sequence derives from a man aged 55-75 years in good health. The sequenced sample was blood. CDR3 residues: CASSFYRGDTDTQYF. DNA for the CDR3: TGTGCCAGCAGTTTCTACAGGGGGGACACAGATACGCAGTATTTT.